The 31 T cell receptor beta chains reported below all come from one sample, sequenced in a study of T-cell reconstitution after alpha-beta-depleted transplantation in children. Researchers prepared the TCRbeta library using unique molecular identifiers, the study reports. TCRdb fed the PCR reads into MiXCR, producing one record per CDR3 protein. The table includes some 500,000 distinct CDR3 sequences, 18% detected once. Sample: PBMCs from the stem cell graft donor, taken from the stem cell graft. The receptors originated from a human donor who donated a stem cell graft to a child with acute lymphoblastic leukemia.

The chain employs TRBV10-3 and TRBJ2-7, with D unresolved. V was clipped by 6 bases and J by 1 base, with 7 bases between them. The CDR3 contains 12 residues. The germline gives CDR1 ENHRY, CDR2 SYGVKD. Here the CDR3 DNA reads TGTGCCATCAGCTCACGTTCCTACGAGCAGTACTTC. Its translation is CAISSRSYEQYF.

This clonotype was counted a few times. The chain uses TRBV12-3 or TRBV12-4 and TRBJ2-1; D not resolved. V lost 1 base and J lost 4, with 8 bases in between. The CDR3 sequence is 14 residues long. The CDR3 DNA is TGTGCCAGCAGTTTAGTCCCCGGGTACAATGAGCAGTTCTTC. Translated: CASSLVPGYNEQFF.

The rearrangement links TRBV19 to TRBJ2-4; TRBD1 aligns across 8 bases. With V trimmed by 3 bases and J by 8 bases, 3 bases remained unmatched. The CDR3 has 13 residues. Germline-derived CDR1 and CDR2 are LNHDA and SQIVND (reference sequence). The DNA for the CDR3 is TGTGCCAGTAGTATCACAGGGGGGTACATTCAGTACTTC. Translation: CASSITGGYIQYF.

J is TRBJ2-3 and V is TRBV14; D is ambiguous. Looked up from germline, CDR1 is SGHDN and CDR2 is FVKESK. V shed 4 bases and J shed 6 bases, with 5 bases lying between them. The CDR3 loop spans 11 amino acids. The DNA of the CDR3 is TGTGCCAGCAGCCCTAACGATACGCAGTATTTT. Encoded protein: CASSPNDTQYF.

The sample holds one count of this clonotype. The rearrangement joins TRBV12-3 or TRBV12-4 to TRBJ2-5; D is possibly TRBD1 (6 bases). The CDR3 length is 13 residues. V was clipped by 5 bases and J by 5 bases, with 12 bases between them. In DNA, the CDR3 is TGTGCCAGCAGTCCGTACAGGGTGGAGACCCAGTACTTC. This gives the protein CASSPYRVETQYF.

This clonotype was seen only a few times. The rearrangement links TRBV20-1 to TRBJ2-6, with D unresolved. Germline V CDR1 and CDR2: DFQATT, SNEGSKA (reference sequence). V lost 1 base and J lost 4, with 14 bases in between. The CDR3 covers 16 residues. CDR3 nucleotides: TGCAGTGCTAGAGGGGCTAGTCTGATCGGGGCCAACGTCCTGACTTTC. It encodes CSARGASLIGANVLTF.

The genes are TRBV18 and TRBJ1-1, with a tentative D call TRBD1 (5 bases). CDR1 is KGHSH, CDR2 LQKENI, per germline. This CDR3 comprises 13 residues. The germline V and J ends were trimmed by 0 bases and 8 bases, with 10 bases remaining between them. CDR3 loop: CASSPPVTGEAFF. The CDR3 DNA sequence: TGTGCCAGCTCACCACCGGTAACAGGAGAAGCTTTCTTT.

This chain uses TRBV3-1 with TRBJ2-3, with 7 bases aligning to TRBD2. The CDR3 spans 16 residues. J gave up 4 bases and V 4 bases, and 11 bases lay outside the gene matches. CDR1 LGHDT and CDR2 YNNKEL come from the germline V gene (reference sequence). CDR3 DNA: TGTGCCAGCAGCCTAAAGAAGCGGGATCGCGCAGATACGCAGTATTTT. Translated, it gives CASSLKKRDRADTQYF.

This clonotype was observed a handful of times. The rearrangement joins TRBV29-1 to TRBJ1-3, with 7 bases identical to TRBD1. This CDR3 is built from 14 residues. Unmatched junction bases numbered 3, after V lost 4 bases and J lost 0 bases. Germline V gene lookup returns CDR1 SQVTM and CDR2 ANQGSEA. CDR3 sequence reads: CSVGTGFSGNTIYF. The CDR3 nucleotides read TGCAGCGTTGGGACAGGTTTCTCTGGAAACACCATATATTTT.

The V and J genes are TRBV20-1 and TRBJ2-1; 13 bases line up with TRBD2. The CDR3 has 14 amino acids. Germline loops: CDR1 DFQATT, CDR2 SNEGSKA (reference sequence). For the CDR3, the DNA is TGCAGGCCTTCACTAGCGGGAGGGGACAATGAGCAGTTCTTC. Translating gives CRPSLAGGDNEQFF.

This clonotype has at least ten counts. V is TRBV4-2 and J is TRBJ2-3, with TRBD2 matching over 8 bases. Germline values: CDR1 LGHNA, CDR2 YNFKEQ. The CDR3 contains 15 residues. Trimming took 5 bases from V and 5 from J; bases not matched to a gene: 9. This chain's CDR3 is CASSDRSGTGDTQYF. The DNA for the CDR3 is TGTGCCAGCAGCGACCGTAGCGGGACTGGAGATACGCAGTATTTT.

The chain joins TRBV9 to TRBJ2-2, with D possibly matching TRBD1 (6 bases). Germline V CDR1 and CDR2: SGDLS, YYNGEE. The ends were cut back, 2 bases at V and 6 bases at J, with 11 bases in the middle. The CDR3 runs to 14 residues. The CDR3 protein is CASSVGAVAGELFF. The DNA for the CDR3 is TGTGCCAGCAGCGTGGGGGCCGTAGCCGGGGAGCTGTTTTTT.

V usage is TRBV20-1 and J usage is TRBJ2-7; D possibly matches TRBD1 or TRBD2 (5 bases each). The CDR3 spans 14 residues. The V and J ends lost 4 bases and 3 bases respectively, with 16 bases between them. Looked up from germline, CDR1 is DFQATT and CDR2 is SNEGSKA (reference sequence). CDR3 DNA: TGCAGTGCTATTGGGGCGGAGGCAGTCTACGAGCAGTACTTC. This codes for CSAIGAEAVYEQYF.

This clonotype was seen a few times. The gene calls are TRBV5-1 and TRBJ2-7, with 7 bases identical to TRBD1. CDR3 length equals 16 residues. Germline CDR1 reads SGHRS; CDR2 reads YFSETQ. Unmatched junction bases numbered 6, after V lost 0 bases and J lost 0 bases. The CDR3 protein is CASSLESQGYSYEQYF. The DNA of the CDR3 is TGCGCCAGCAGCTTGGAATCACAGGGGTACTCCTACGAGCAGTACTTC.

The chain employs TRBV7-9 and TRBJ2-3; 8 bases align to TRBD1. Germline-derived CDR1 and CDR2 are SEHNR and FQNEAQ (reference sequence). V shed 5 bases, J shed 0 bases, and the junction held 10 bases outside the gene matches. The CDR3 has 17 residues. The CDR3 is CASSPRTGRTSTDTQYF. CDR3 nucleotide sequence: TGTGCCAGCAGCCCACGGACAGGGCGCACCAGCACAGATACGCAGTATTTT.

This chain links TRBV20-1 with TRBJ1-5; perhaps TRBD1 as D (6 bases). This CDR3 has 16 residues. Deletions cut 5 bases from V and 3 bases from J, with 20 bases between. In germline, CDR1 is DFQATT, CDR2 SNEGSKA (reference sequence). The CDR3 sequence is CSAPEFGGHANQPQHF. CDR3 DNA: TGCAGTGCTCCAGAGTTCGGGGGGCATGCCAATCAGCCCCAGCATTTT.

The CDR3 DNA reads TGTGCCTGGAGTCTCGATGCCGGAAACACCATATATTTT. Protein sequence: CAWSLDAGNTIYF. The rearrangement uses TRBV30 and TRBJ1-3; D not resolved. The V end was cut by 2 bases, the J end by 4 bases, with 9 bases between. CDR1 and CDR2 (germline): GTSNPN, SVGIG (reference sequence). The CDR3 consists of 13 residues.

The gene calls are TRBV7-2 and TRBJ2-1; TRBD1 or TRBD2 may be the D gene (5 bases each). CDR1 and CDR2 from the germline V gene are SGHTA and FQGNSA. Trimming pared 0 bases from V and 8 bases from J, leaving 14 bases between. The CDR3 contains 15 residues. The CDR3 loop reads CASSLAGRGEDEQFF. CDR3 nucleotide sequence: TGTGCCAGCAGCTTAGCTGGACGGGGCGAGGATGAGCAGTTCTTC.

This clonotype came up a few times. V usage is TRBV20-1 and J usage is TRBJ2-2; D not certain. The CDR3 has 11 amino acids. Trimming removed 6 bases at V and 5 bases at J, with 7 bases between. From germline, CDR1 is DFQATT and CDR2 SNEGSKA (reference sequence). CDR3 amino acids: CSARETGELFF. DNA of the CDR3: TGCAGTGCCCGCGAAACCGGGGAGCTGTTTTTT.

This clonotype has just a few counts. The rearrangement joins TRBV27 to TRBJ1-4; a possible D gene is TRBD1 (5 bases). The CDR3 contains 14 residues. V lost 6 bases to trimming and J lost 2 bases, with 10 bases between them. Germline V gene sequence: CDR1 MNHEY, CDR2 SMNVEV (reference sequence). CDR3 region: CASSSGLTNEKLFF. CDR3 sequence (DNA): TGTGCCAGCAGCTCAGGGTTGACTAATGAAAAACTGTTTTTT.

V is TRBV12-3 or TRBV12-4 and J is TRBJ1-1; a possible D gene is TRBD1 (6 bases). Between the trimmed V and J ends, which lost 4 bases and 6 bases, there was a span of 18 bases. The CDR3 runs 15 residues. CDR3 DNA: TGTGCCAGCAGTTCCATCGGGCAGGGGACGGCTGAAGCTTTCTTT. It codes for CASSSIGQGTAEAFF.

This clonotype was recorded a few times. This chain joins TRBV12-3 or TRBV12-4 and TRBJ2-7, with 8 positions matching TRBD1. This CDR3 is built from 15 residues. The junction had 9 bases not matched to a gene; V was cut back by 3 bases and J by 5 bases. For the CDR3, the DNA is TGTGCCAGCAGTTTGATTCAAGGACAGGGCCACGAGCAGTACTTC. It is translated as CASSLIQGQGHEQYF.

This clonotype has just a few counts. The chain links TRBV5-1 to TRBJ2-3; D may be TRBD1 (6 bases). V lost 4 bases and J 0 bases, leaving 18 bases between the germline ends. Germline CDR1 is SGHRS and CDR2 is YFSETQ. This CDR3 comprises 17 residues. CDR3: CASSPGQITTSTDTQYF. The CDR3 DNA reads TGCGCCAGCAGCCCCGGACAGATAACGACTAGCACAGATACGCAGTATTTT.

The chain has TRBV20-1 and TRBJ2-7, with unresolved D. Germline V gives CDR1 DFQATT, CDR2 SNEGSKA (reference sequence). This CDR3 region has 12 residues. V dropped 6 bases and J dropped 2 bases, with 11 bases sitting between them. The DNA of the CDR3 is TGCAGTGCAGCCTCGGCGCCCTACGAGCAGTACTTC. This encodes CSAASAPYEQYF.

The chain uses TRBV4-2 and TRBJ1-2; D is uncertain. V gave up 1 base and J gave up 10 bases, with 10 bases separating them. This CDR3 contains 12 residues. Germline V gene data show CDR1 as LGHNA and CDR2 as YNFKEQ. CDR3 sequence (DNA): TGTGCCAGCAGCCAAGGTCCAGCTTACTACACCTTC. Translation: CASSQGPAYYTF.

In regard to this clonotype: The junction departs from germline at one end; a sequencing error may be responsible. V usage is TRBV2 and J usage is TRBJ2-5; D is unresolved. The CDR3 runs to 11 residues. The germline gives CDR1 SNHLY, CDR2 FYNNEI. Here the CDR3 DNA reads TGTGCCAGCAGCGAAGCAGAGACCCAGTACTTC. Encoded protein: CASSEAETQYF.

This clonotype has a handful of counts. The rearrangement links TRBV11-2 to TRBJ1-2, with D possibly TRBD1 on 6 matching bases. The V end lost 5 bases, the J end lost 5 bases, and 18 bases lay between the germline ends. The CDR3 spans 15 residues. Germline CDR1 SGHAT, CDR2 FQNNGV. CDR3 in amino acids: CASSEARTVRYGYTF. The CDR3, as DNA: TGTGCCAGCAGCGAGGCCCGGACAGTTAGATATGGCTACACCTTC.

The chain links TRBV3-1 to TRBJ2-7; TRBD1 matches at 8 bases. The CDR3 has 15 residues. CDR1 LGHDT and CDR2 YNNKEL come from the germline V gene (reference sequence). V shed 3 bases, J shed 1 base, and the junction held 5 bases outside the gene matches. This chain's CDR3 is CASSQQGARSYEQYF. CDR3 nucleotide sequence: TGTGCCAGCAGCCAGCAGGGGGCAAGGTCCTACGAGCAGTACTTC.

This clonotype turned up a few times. CDR3 sequence (DNA): TGCAGCGCCCGCAGCAGCCAAGAGACCCAGTACTTC. Protein product: CSARSSQETQYF. V gene TRBV29-1 combines with J gene TRBJ2-5; D is unclear. Trimming took off 7 bases at V and 1 base at J, with 10 bases between the two ends. Looked up from germline, CDR1 is SQVTM and CDR2 is ANQGSEA. The CDR3 spans 12 residues. Complete variable domain (other parts from reference TRBV29-1 and TRBJ2-5): SAVISQKPSRDICQRGTSLTIQCQVDSQVTMMFWYRQQPGQSLTLIATANQGSEATYESGFVIDKFPISRPNLTFSTLTVSNMSPEDSSIYLCSARSSQETQYFGPGTRLLVL.

The J gene is TRBJ2-2, the V gene TRBV3-1; 12 bases line up with TRBD2. V was pared by 2 bases and J by 1 base, with 5 bases of the junction left unmatched. The CDR3 spans 18 residues. Germline lookup yields CDR1 LGHDT and CDR2 YNNKEL (reference sequence). The chain's CDR3 is CASSQLAGGPLNTGELFF. CDR3 nucleotides: TGTGCCAGCAGCCAACTAGCGGGAGGGCCCTTGAACACCGGGGAGCTGTTTTTT. Based on the CDR3 plus reference TRBV3-1 and TRBJ2-2, the full variable domain is DTAVSQTPKYLVTQMGNDKSIKCEQNLGHDTMYWYKQDSKKFLKIMFSYNNKELIINETVPNRFSPKSPDKAHLNLHINSLELGDSAVYFCASSQLAGGPLNTGELFFGEGSRLTVL.

This clonotype was detected only a few times. The chain carries TRBV2 and TRBJ2-1, with 10 nucleotides matching TRBD2. V lost 1 base to trimming and J lost 7 bases; unmatched junction nucleotides: 13. The CDR3 consists of 18 residues. The V gene's germline CDR1 is SNHLY and CDR2 FYNNEI. The DNA of the CDR3 is TGTGCCAGCAGTGAAGGATCGGGAGGGCTAGCGGGAGTTAATGAGCAGTTCTTC. Protein: CASSEGSGGLAGVNEQFF.